These 22 T cell receptor beta chains originate from one sample sequenced in a study of early T cells in non-severe SARS-CoV-2 infection. TCRdb passed the 5' RACE reads through MiXCR, listing each CDR3 protein once. The sample yields about 60,000 distinct CDR3 sequences, 20% seen once. This specimen consisted of whole blood, obtained at baseline. The receptors stem from an adult who was a healthcare worker with PCR-confirmed SARS-CoV-2 infection or an uninfected control (not recorded which).

This clonotype was observed a few times. This sequence joins TRBV7-8 and TRBJ2-2; 8 nucleotides align to TRBD1. Germline CDR1 SGHVS, CDR2 FQNEAQ. The CDR3 consists of 15 residues. Germline trimming cut 0 bases from V and 7 bases from J; bases unmatched to any gene: 4. The CDR3 reads CASSLADRVSGELFF. The CDR3 coding sequence is TGTGCCAGCAGCTTAGCGGACAGGGTGAGCGGGGAGCTGTTTTTT.

Only a few counts were recorded for this clonotype. The V and J genes are TRBV18 and TRBJ1-1, with D uncertain. The CDR3 is 15 amino acids. Per germline, CDR1 KGHSH and CDR2 LQKENI. Trimming removed 3 bases at V and 6 bases at J, with 17 bases between. The CDR3 spells CASSPSVPGWAEAFF. Here the CDR3 DNA reads TGTGCCAGCTCACCCTCGGTCCCGGGGTGGGCTGAAGCTTTCTTT.

This chain links TRBV6-6 with TRBJ2-7, with 7 bases that match TRBD1. The V gene end was trimmed by 5 bases and the J gene end by 4 bases; junction bases not matched to a gene: 2. The CDR3 has 12 amino acids. Germline V CDR1 and CDR2: MNHNY, SVGAGI (reference sequence). The CDR3 nucleotides are TGTGCCAGCAGTGACAGGGAATACGAGCAGTACTTC. The encoded protein is CASSDREYEQYF.

This clonotype was seen a few times. The CDR3 DNA is TGCGCCAGCAGCTTTTCAGGTGGCTACACCTTC. Protein: CASSFSGGYTF. V usage is TRBV5-1 and J usage is TRBJ1-2; D gene unclear. The V gene lost 2 bases and the J gene lost 7 bases, with 6 bases spanning the gap. The CDR3 runs 11 residues. Germline V CDR1 and CDR2: SGHRS, YFSETQ.

This clonotype was seen more than once but under ten times. The V gene is TRBV7-8, the J gene TRBJ2-1; 8 bases map to TRBD1. The trim removed 5 bases at V and 7 bases at J, leaving 10 bases unmatched. In germline, CDR1 is SGHVS, CDR2 FQNEAQ. The CDR3 contains 15 residues. The CDR3 nucleotides read TGTGCCAGCAGCCTTTCCGGGACAGGAACTAATGAGCAGTTCTTC. Amino acids: CASSLSGTGTNEQFF.

Only a few counts were recorded for this clonotype. The chain uses TRBV27 and TRBJ2-7; D is tentatively TRBD1 or TRBD2 (6 bases each). Germline CDR1 is MNHEY and CDR2 is SMNVEV (reference sequence). V was pared by 5 bases and J by 6 bases, with 14 bases between. The length of the CDR3 is 13 residues. CDR3 nucleotide sequence: TGTGCCAGCAGTCCATCCTGGGGGGCCGAGCAGTACTTC. Residues: CASSPSWGAEQYF.

J is TRBJ2-5 and V is TRBV11-2, with D unclear. The V gene's germline CDR1 is SGHAT and CDR2 FQNNGV. V was shortened by 1 base and J by 2 bases, with 5 bases between the two germline ends. The CDR3 consists of 13 residues. CDR3 sequence (DNA): TGTGCCAGCAGCTTAGCTCAGCAAGAGACCCAGTACTTC. It is translated as CASSLAQQETQYF. Drawing the rest from reference TRBV11-2 and TRBJ2-5, the complete variable domain is EAGVAQSPRYKIIEKRQSVAFWCNPISGHATLYWYQQILGQGPKLLIQFQNNGVVDDSQLPKDRFSAERLKGVDSTLKIQPAKLEDSAVYLCASSLAQQETQYFGPGTRLLVL.

Remarks on this clonotype: The junction and the germline gene differ at one end; a read error may be behind it. This chain uses TRBV13 with TRBJ2-7, with 7 bases lining up with TRBD1. The CDR3 loop spans 12 amino acids. Germline loops: CDR1 PRHDT, CDR2 FYEKMQ (reference sequence). CDR3 sequence (DNA): TGTGCCAGCAGCGGCAGGGGGTACGAGCGGTACTTC. Amino acid sequence: CASSGRGYERYF.

This chain joins TRBV4-2 and TRBJ2-1, with TRBD2 as a possible D gene (6 bases). V shed 0 bases and J shed 0 bases, with 12 bases lying between them. The germline V gene encodes CDR1 LGHNA and CDR2 YNFKEQ. The CDR3 has 17 residues. DNA of the CDR3: TGTGCCAGCAGCCAAGACTCTAGCGTAAGCTCCTACAATGAGCAGTTCTTC. Encoded protein: CASSQDSSVSSYNEQFF.

This clonotype has only a few counts. The V gene is TRBV5-4, the J gene TRBJ2-1; 10 nucleotides match TRBD2. This CDR3 has 15 amino acids. Germline trimming cut 4 bases from V and 3 bases from J; bases unmatched to any gene: 4. Germline CDR1 SGHNT, CDR2 YYREEE (reference sequence). The CDR3, as DNA: TGTGCCAGCAGCACCTTAGCGGGGGGCTACAATGAGCAGTTCTTC. It is translated as CASSTLAGGYNEQFF.

This clonotype has a count of ten or more. This chain joins TRBV20-1 and TRBJ2-7; D may be TRBD2 (6 bases). The CDR3 covers 13 residues. V lost 4 bases and J 3 bases, leaving 13 bases between the germline ends. From germline, CDR1 is DFQATT and CDR2 SNEGSKA (reference sequence). Here the CDR3 DNA reads TGCAGTGCTATTCCGGGACTGAACTACGAGCAGTACTTC. Its protein is CSAIPGLNYEQYF.

Only a few counts were recorded for this clonotype. This chain uses TRBV7-9 with TRBJ2-7; 9 bases agree with TRBD1. This CDR3 region has 14 residues. Unmatched junction bases numbered 9, after V lost 5 bases and J lost 7 bases. Germline loops: CDR1 SEHNR, CDR2 FQNEAQ (reference sequence). As DNA, the CDR3 is TGTGCCAGCAGCCCGACAGGGGGAACGGGAGAGCAGTACTTC. It is translated as CASSPTGGTGEQYF.

V usage is TRBV7-9 and J usage is TRBJ1-1; no firm D call. The CDR3 spans 12 residues. Looked up from germline, CDR1 is SEHNR and CDR2 is FQNEAQ (reference sequence). Trimming pared 5 bases from V and 5 bases from J, leaving 9 bases between. The CDR3 loop reads CASSRGGTEAFF. The CDR3 DNA sequence: TGTGCCAGCAGCAGAGGTGGAACTGAAGCTTTCTTT.

This clonotype was counted between two and nine times. The CDR3 protein is CASSPLIGRNSPLHF. The CDR3 DNA reads as TGTGCCAGCAGTCCCCTAATCGGGCGTAATTCACCCCTCCACTTT. This sequence joins TRBV6-2 or TRBV6-3 and TRBJ1-6; D not certain. CDR3 length: 15 residues. Trimming cost V 5 bases and J 6 bases, with 14 bases left between them. CDR1 MNHEY and CDR2 SVGEGT come from the germline V gene.

This clonotype came up once. This rearrangement joins TRBV19 to TRBJ1-1; TRBD1 might be the D (5 bases). The germline gives CDR1 LNHDA, CDR2 SQIVND (reference sequence). V lost 2 bases and J 5 bases, leaving 9 bases between the germline ends. The CDR3 runs 13 residues. The CDR3 DNA sequence: TGTGCCAGTAGTATAAATGGGGGTACTGAAGCTTTCTTT. This encodes CASSINGGTEAFF.

This chain connects TRBV10-3 to TRBJ2-3; tentative D call: TRBD2 (5 bases). The CDR3 spans 15 residues. With 5 bases removed from V and 4 bases from J, the gap between germline ends came to 16 bases. CDR1 ENHRY and CDR2 SYGVKD come from the germline V gene. CDR3 residues: CAISSPGSDPDTQYF. The DNA for the CDR3 is TGTGCCATCAGTTCGCCGGGGAGTGATCCAGATACGCAGTATTTT.

This clonotype appeared many times. The chain uses TRBV6-6 and TRBJ1-1; D is uncertain. Germline loops: CDR1 MNHNY, CDR2 SVGAGI (reference sequence). V shed 0 bases and J shed 1 base, with 0 bases lying between them. The CDR3 loop spans 12 amino acids. CDR3 bases: TGTGCCAGCAGTTACTCGAACACTGAAGCTTTCTTT. It specifies CASSYSNTEAFF.

V usage is TRBV2 and J usage is TRBJ1-1; D is undetermined. The V gene lost 3 bases and the J gene lost 1 base, with 15 bases spanning the gap. The germline V gene has CDR1 SNHLY and CDR2 FYNNEI. This CDR3 has 16 residues. CDR3 bases: TGTGCCAGCAGTGACCGGGGTTTGAGTGAGAACACTGAAGCTTTCTTT. It encodes CASSDRGLSENTEAFF.

This clonotype showed up just a few times. The chain uses TRBV12-5 and TRBJ2-5; the D gene is possibly TRBD1 (6 bases). Trimming shortened V by 6 bases and J by 5 bases, and 16 bases separated the two germline ends. This CDR3 is 14 amino acids long. The germline gives CDR1 LGHNT, CDR2 FRNRAP. The CDR3 DNA sequence: TGTGCTAGTGGGATTGGACAGCCTGGGGAGACCCAGTACTTC. Protein sequence: CASGIGQPGETQYF. Full variable domain (rest looked up from reference TRBV12-5 and TRBJ2-5): DARVTQTPRHKVTEMGQEVTMRCQPILGHNTVFWYRQTMMQGLELLAYFRNRAPLDDSGMPKDRFSAEMPDATLATLKIQPSEPRDSAVYFCASGIGQPGETQYFGPGTRLLVL.

This clonotype was counted between two and nine times. J is TRBJ2-1 and V is TRBV7-2, with 7 bases identical to TRBD2. Germline-derived CDR1 and CDR2 are SGHTA and FQGNSA. The CDR3 runs to 17 residues. With 2 bases clipped from V and 1 base from J, the junction kept 8 bases outside the gene matches. CDR3 in DNA: TGTGCCAGCAGCTTAAGTAGCGGGTCTTCTTCCTACAATGAGCAGTTCTTC. Amino acid sequence: CASSLSSGSSSYNEQFF.

The chain carries TRBV11-1 and TRBJ2-1; no reliable D call. This CDR3 contains 13 residues. V was clipped by 8 bases and J by 3 bases, with 11 bases between them. CDR1 is SGHAT and CDR2 is FQDESV in the germline V gene (reference sequence). This CDR3 is CASGSGLYNEQFF. CDR3 coding DNA: TGTGCCAGCGGGTCGGGCCTCTACAATGAGCAGTTCTTC.

V usage is TRBV10-1 and J usage is TRBJ2-1; 12 nucleotides line up with TRBD2. This CDR3 contains 15 residues. V lost 6 bases, J lost 8 bases, and 8 bases stayed unmatched. Germline CDR1 reads WNHNN; CDR2 reads SYGVQD (reference sequence). The DNA for the CDR3 is TGCGCCAGCAGCTACGGGACTAGCGGGTTAGATGAGCAGTTCTTC. Translation: CASSYGTSGLDEQFF.